The clone carrying this T cell receptor (beta chain) was seen a handful of times. Unique molecular identifiers featured in how the TCRbeta library was prepared. TCRdb reprocessed the PCR reads via MiXCR and lists one record per CDR3 protein. The sample consists of around 580,000 distinct CDR3 sequences, more than 20% of them appearing once. The data are from a study of T-cell reconstitution after alpha-beta-depleted transplantation in children. Germline V lookup: CDR1 MNHNS, CDR2 SASEGT. This CDR3 is 18 amino acids long. J was trimmed by 6 bases and V by 3 bases; bases with no gene match: 15. This TCR derives from a boy younger than two with Wiskott-Aldrich syndrome, due to receive a stem cell transplant. Sequenced material: PBMCs, taken before TCRalphabeta/CD19-depleted stem cell transplant. The gene calls are TRBV6-1 and TRBJ2-2; TRBD1 agrees at 8 bases. The CDR3 DNA reads as TGTGCCAGCAGTGATCCGACAGGGGTTATTTTTGGATCCGGGGAGCTGTTTTTT. It encodes CASSDPTGVIFGSGELFF.